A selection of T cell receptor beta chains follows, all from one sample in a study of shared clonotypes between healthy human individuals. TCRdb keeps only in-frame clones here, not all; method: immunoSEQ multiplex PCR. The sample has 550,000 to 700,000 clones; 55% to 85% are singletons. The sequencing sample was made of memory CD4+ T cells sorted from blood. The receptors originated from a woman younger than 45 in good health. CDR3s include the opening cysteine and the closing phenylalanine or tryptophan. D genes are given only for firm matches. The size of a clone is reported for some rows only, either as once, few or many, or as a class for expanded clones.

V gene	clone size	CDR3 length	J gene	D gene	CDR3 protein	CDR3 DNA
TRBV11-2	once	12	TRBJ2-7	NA	CASSSSQYEQYF	TGTGCCAGCAGCTCCTCGCAATACGAGCAGTACTTC
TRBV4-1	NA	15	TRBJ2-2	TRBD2	CASSLRTRVPGELFF	TGCGCCAGCAGCCTACGGACTAGGGTCCCCGGGGAGCTGTTTTTT
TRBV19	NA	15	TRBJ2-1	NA	CASTRELGSYNEQFF	TGTGCCAGTACCAGGGAGCTGGGATCCTACAATGAGCAGTTCTTC
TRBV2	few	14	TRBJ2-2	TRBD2	CADSGSEGTGELFF	TGTGCCGACAGCGGGAGTGAAGGCACCGGGGAGCTGTTTTTT
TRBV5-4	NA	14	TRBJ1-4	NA	CASSLGGLGEKLFF	TGTGCCAGCAGCTTGGGAGGGTTGGGAGAAAAACTGTTTTTT
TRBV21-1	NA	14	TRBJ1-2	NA	CASSKVTRGRGYTF	TGTGCCAGCAGCAAAGTAACTAGGGGGAGAGGCTACACCTTC
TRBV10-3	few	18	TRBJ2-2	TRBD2	CAISAGLAGGPRTGELFF	TGTGCCATCAGTGCGGGACTAGCGGGAGGGCCTCGCACCGGGGAGCTGTTTTTT
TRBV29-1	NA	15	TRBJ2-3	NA	CSVERGPFGADTQYF	TGCAGCGTTGAACGGGGCCCTTTTGGGGCAGATACGCAGTATTTT
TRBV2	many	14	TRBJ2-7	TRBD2	CASGPLAGVREQYF	TGTGCCAGCGGCCCTCTAGCGGGAGTCAGAGAGCAGTACTTC
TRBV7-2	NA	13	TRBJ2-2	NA	CASSPSSLMELFF	TGTGCCAGCAGTCCTAGCTCGCTCATGGAGCTGTTTTTT
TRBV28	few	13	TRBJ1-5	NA	CASSFWGNQPQHF	TGTGCCAGCAGTTTCTGGGGGAATCAGCCCCAGCATTTT
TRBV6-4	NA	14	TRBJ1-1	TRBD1	CASSGQGGNTEAFF	TGTGCCAGCAGTGGCCAGGGGGGGAACACTGAAGCTTTCTTT
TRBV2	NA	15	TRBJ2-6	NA	CASRTSTAGANVLTF	TGTGCCAGCAGAACCTCGACAGCTGGGGCCAACGTCCTGACTTTC
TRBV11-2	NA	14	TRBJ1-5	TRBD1	CASSLGTGDQPQHF	TGTGCCAGCAGCTTAGGGACAGGGGACCAGCCCCAGCATTTT
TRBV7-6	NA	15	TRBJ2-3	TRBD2	CASSFSGSVTDTQYF	TGTGCCAGCAGCTTCAGCGGGAGTGTTACAGATACGCAGTATTTT
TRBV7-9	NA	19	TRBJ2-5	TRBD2	CASSLAASGSVLEVETQYF	TGTGCCAGCAGCTTAGCGGCTAGCGGGAGTGTGCTGGAGGTCGAGACCCAGTACTTC
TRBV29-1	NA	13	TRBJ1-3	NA	CSAIRGAGNTIYF	TGCAGCGCCATTCGTGGGGCTGGAAACACCATATATTTT
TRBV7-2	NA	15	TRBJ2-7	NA	CASSSGTASSYEQYF	TGTGCCAGCAGCTCGGGAACAGCGAGCTCCTACGAGCAGTACTTC
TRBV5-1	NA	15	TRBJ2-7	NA	CASSLDPGSTYEQYF	TGCGCCAGCAGCTTGGATCCGGGCAGCACCTACGAGCAGTACTTC
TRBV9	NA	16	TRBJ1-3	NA	CASSVAGDSSGNTIYF	TGTGCCAGCAGCGTAGCTGGGGATAGCTCTGGAAACACCATATATTTT
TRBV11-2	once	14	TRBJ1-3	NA	CASSPVSSGNTIYF	TGTGCCAGCAGCCCCGTGTCCTCTGGAAACACCATATATTTT
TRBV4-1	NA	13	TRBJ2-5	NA	CASSQVAGETQYF	TGCGCCAGCAGCCAAGTCGCCGGGGAGACCCAGTACTTC